This TCR beta chain was captured by sequencing in a study of OX40 agonist ivuxolimab in advanced cancers. As for the study in general: Of mixed ages from about 20 to 80 and averaging approximately 60 years, the group was more than 65% male. General study points: Partly responding patients at 0.1-3.0 mg/kg showed some of the smallest clonal expansion. At 0.1 to 3.0 mg/kg, clonal expansion of CD4+ and CD8+ blood T cells had occurred by week 6.

At cycle 4 day 1, cycle 7 day 1, and baseline, blood was sampled. Turning to this clone: Its target is not known.

The table came from immunoSEQ multiplex PCR; TCRdb's copy has only in-frame clones and leaves some out. The sample lists about 28,000 clones, roughly 88% occurring once. Germline V lookup: CDR1 SGHNT, CDR2 YYREEE (reference sequence). This CDR3 comprises 14 residues. Between the trimmed V and J ends, which lost 0 bases and 2 bases, there was a span of 7 bases. This receptor was obtained from an adult with an advanced solid tumor such as melanoma, head and neck, liver or kidney cancer. The chain combines TRBV5-4 with TRBJ2-3, with D tentatively TRBD1 or TRBD2 (5 bases each). Material: CD4+ or CD8+ T cells sorted from blood, obtained in a trial of the OX40 agonist ivuxolimab. Written as DNA, the CDR3 is TGTGCCAGCAGCTTGGGGGACCACACAGATACGCAGTATTTT. Amino acids: CASSLGDHTDTQYF.